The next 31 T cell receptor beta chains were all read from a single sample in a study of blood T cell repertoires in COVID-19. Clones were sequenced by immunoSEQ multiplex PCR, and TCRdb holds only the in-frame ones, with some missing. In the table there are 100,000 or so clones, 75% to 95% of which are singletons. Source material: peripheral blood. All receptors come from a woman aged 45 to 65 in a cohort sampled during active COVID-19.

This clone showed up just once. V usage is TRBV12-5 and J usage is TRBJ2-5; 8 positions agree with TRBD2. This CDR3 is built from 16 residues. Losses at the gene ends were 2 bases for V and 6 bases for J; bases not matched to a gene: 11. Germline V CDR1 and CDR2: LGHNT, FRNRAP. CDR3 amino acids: CASGLPRAGGQQTQYF. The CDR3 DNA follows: TGTGCTAGTGGTTTGCCACGGGCGGGGGGACAACAGACCCAGTACTTC.

The CDR3 reads CASRDRDRSSYEQYF. The CDR3 nucleotides are TGTGCCAGTCGCGACCGGGACAGGAGCTCCTACGAGCAGTACTTC. The chain links TRBV19 to TRBJ2-7; 8 nucleotides agree with TRBD1. The length of the CDR3 is 15 residues. From germline, CDR1 is LNHDA and CDR2 SQIVND (reference sequence). The trim removed 8 bases at V and 0 bases at J, leaving 9 bases unmatched. Full variable domain (remainder filled in from reference TRBV19 and TRBJ2-7): DGGITQSPKYLFRKEGQNVTLSCEQNLNHDAMYWYRQDPGQGLRLIYYSQIVNDFQKGDIAEGYSVSREKKESFPLTVTSAQKNPTAFYLCASRDRDRSSYEQYFGPGTRLTVT.

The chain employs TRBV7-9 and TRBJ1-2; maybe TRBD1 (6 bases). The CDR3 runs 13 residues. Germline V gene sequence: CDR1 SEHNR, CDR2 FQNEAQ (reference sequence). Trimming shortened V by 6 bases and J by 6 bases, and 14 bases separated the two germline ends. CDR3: CASSNEGVDGYTF. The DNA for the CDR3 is TGTGCCAGCAGTAATGAGGGGGTGGATGGCTACACCTTC.

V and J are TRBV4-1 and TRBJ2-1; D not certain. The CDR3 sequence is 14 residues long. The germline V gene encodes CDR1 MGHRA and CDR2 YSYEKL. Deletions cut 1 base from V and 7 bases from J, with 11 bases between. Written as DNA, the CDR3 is TGCGCCAGCAGCCAAGGCCTGCTGGAGAATGAGCAGTTCTTC. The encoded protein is CASSQGLLENEQFF.

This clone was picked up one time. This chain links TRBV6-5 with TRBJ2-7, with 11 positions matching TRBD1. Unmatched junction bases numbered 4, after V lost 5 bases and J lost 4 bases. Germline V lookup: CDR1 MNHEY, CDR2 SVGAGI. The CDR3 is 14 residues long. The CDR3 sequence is CASSRTGGSYEQYF. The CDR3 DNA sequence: TGTGCCAGCAGTAGGACAGGGGGCTCATACGAGCAGTACTTC.

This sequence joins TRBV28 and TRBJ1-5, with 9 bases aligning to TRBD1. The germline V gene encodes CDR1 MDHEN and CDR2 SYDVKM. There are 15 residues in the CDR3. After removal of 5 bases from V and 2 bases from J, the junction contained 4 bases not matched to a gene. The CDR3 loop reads CASSEDRGGNQPQHF. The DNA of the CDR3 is TGTGCCAGCAGTGAGGACAGGGGCGGCAATCAGCCCCAGCATTTT.

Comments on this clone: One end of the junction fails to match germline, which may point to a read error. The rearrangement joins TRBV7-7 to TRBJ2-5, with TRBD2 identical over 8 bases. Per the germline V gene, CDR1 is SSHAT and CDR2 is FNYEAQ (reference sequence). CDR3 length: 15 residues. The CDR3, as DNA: TGTGCTAGCAGCTCCCTCGGGGGGGGACAAGAGACCCAGTACTTC. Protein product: CASSSLGGGQETQYF.

CDR3 sequence: CASSVGHMASGGASYNEQFF. The CDR3 region has the DNA TGTGCCAGCAGCGTAGGACATATGGCTAGCGGGGGGGCCTCCTACAATGAGCAGTTCTTC. The chain joins TRBV9 to TRBJ2-1; 12 positions agree with TRBD2. The CDR3 is 20 amino acids. Trimming removed 0 bases from V and 0 bases from J; junction bases left unmatched: 10. Germline V gene data show CDR1 as SGDLS and CDR2 as YYNGEE.

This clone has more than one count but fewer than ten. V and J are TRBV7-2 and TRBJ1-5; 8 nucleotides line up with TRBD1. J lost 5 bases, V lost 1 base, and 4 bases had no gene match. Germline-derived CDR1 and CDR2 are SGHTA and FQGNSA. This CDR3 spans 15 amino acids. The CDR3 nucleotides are TGTGCCAGCAGCTTAGTGACAGGGGAGGATCAGCCCCAGCATTTT. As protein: CASSLVTGEDQPQHF.

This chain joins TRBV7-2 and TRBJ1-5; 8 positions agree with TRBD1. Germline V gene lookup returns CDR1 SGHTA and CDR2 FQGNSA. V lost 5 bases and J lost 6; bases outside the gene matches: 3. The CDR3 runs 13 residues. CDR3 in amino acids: CASSTQGGQPQHF. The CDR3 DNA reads TGTGCCAGCAGCACACAGGGGGGTCAGCCCCAGCATTTT.

The CDR3 reads CASRLDRAYGYTF. CDR3 sequence (DNA): TGTGCCAGTAGGCTGGACAGGGCCTATGGCTACACCTTC. The V gene is TRBV19, the J gene TRBJ1-2, with 8 nucleotides matching TRBD1. The CDR3 is made up of 13 amino acids. Losses at the gene ends were 6 bases for V and 4 bases for J; bases not matched to a gene: 4. Germline V lookup: CDR1 LNHDA, CDR2 SQIVND (reference sequence).

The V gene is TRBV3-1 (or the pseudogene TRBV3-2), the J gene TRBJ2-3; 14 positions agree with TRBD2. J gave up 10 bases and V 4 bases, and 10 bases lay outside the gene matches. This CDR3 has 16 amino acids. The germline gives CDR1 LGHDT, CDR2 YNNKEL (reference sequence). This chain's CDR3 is CASSLGTSGSRRAQYF. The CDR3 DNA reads TGTGCCAGCAGCCTCGGGACTAGCGGGAGTCGCCGGGCGCAGTATTTT.

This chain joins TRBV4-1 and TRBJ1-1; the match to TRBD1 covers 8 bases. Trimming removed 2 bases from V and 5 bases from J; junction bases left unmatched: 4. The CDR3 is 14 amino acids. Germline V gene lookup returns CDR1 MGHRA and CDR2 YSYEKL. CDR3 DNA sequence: TGCGCCAGCAGCCAAACCCGGGACAGGACTGAAGCTTTCTTT. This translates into CASSQTRDRTEAFF.

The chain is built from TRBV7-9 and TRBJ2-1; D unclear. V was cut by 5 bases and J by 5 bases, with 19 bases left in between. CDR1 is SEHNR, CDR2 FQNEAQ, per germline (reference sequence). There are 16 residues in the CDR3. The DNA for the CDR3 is TGTGCCAGCAGCCGAGGCCTGCTTGATCTTGACAATGAGCAGTTCTTC. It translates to CASSRGLLDLDNEQFF. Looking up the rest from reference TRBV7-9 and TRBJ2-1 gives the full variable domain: DTGVSQNPRHKITKRGQNVTFRCDPISEHNRLYWYRQTLGQGPEFLTYFQNEAQLEKSRLLSDRFSAERPKGSFSTLEIQRTEQGDSAMYLCASSRGLLDLDNEQFFGPGTRLTVL.

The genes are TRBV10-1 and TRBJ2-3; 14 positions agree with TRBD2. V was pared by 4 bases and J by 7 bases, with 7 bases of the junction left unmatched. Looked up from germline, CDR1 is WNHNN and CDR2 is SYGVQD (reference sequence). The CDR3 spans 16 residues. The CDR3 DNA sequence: TGCGCCAGCAGTGGGGGACTAGCGGGAGTGGTAAATACGCAGTATTTT. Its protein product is CASSGGLAGVVNTQYF.

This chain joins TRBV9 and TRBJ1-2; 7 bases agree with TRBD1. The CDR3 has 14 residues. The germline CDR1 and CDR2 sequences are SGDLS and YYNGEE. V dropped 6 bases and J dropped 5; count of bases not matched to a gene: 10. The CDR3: CASTGPGTEYGYTF. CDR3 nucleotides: TGTGCCAGCACCGGTCCCGGGACAGAGTATGGCTACACCTTC.

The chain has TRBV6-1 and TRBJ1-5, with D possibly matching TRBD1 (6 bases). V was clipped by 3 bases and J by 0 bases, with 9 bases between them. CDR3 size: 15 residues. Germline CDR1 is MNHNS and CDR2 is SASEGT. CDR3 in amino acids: CASSDGTTSNQPQHF. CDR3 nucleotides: TGTGCCAGCAGTGATGGGACAACTAGCAATCAGCCCCAGCATTTT.

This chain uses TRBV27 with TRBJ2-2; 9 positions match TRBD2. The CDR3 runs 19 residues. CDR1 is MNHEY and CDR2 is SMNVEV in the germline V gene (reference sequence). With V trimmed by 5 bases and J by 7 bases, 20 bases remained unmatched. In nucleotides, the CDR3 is TGTGCCAGCAGTCCTCGCGGGGGGGGCAGTAAATTTGATCTCGGGGAGCTGTTTTTT. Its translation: CASSPRGGGSKFDLGELFF.

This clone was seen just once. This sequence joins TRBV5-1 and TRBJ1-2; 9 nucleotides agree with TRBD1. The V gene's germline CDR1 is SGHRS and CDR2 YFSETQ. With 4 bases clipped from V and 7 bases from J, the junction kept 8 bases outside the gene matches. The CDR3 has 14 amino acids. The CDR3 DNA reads TGCGCCAGCAGCAAACTACAGGGGGCGCGTGGCTACACCTTC. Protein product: CASSKLQGARGYTF.

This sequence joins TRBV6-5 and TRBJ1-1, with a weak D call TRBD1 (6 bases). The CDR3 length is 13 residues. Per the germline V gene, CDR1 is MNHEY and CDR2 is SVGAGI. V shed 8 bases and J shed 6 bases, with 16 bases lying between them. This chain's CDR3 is CASGQGGASEAFF. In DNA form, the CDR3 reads TGTGCCAGCGGCCAAGGGGGGGCGTCTGAAGCTTTCTTT.

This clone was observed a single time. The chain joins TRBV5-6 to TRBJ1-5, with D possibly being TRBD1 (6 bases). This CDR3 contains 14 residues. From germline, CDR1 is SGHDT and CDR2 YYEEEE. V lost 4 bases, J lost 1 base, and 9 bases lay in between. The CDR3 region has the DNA TGTGCCAGCAGCCTGAGGGGGAGCAATCAGCCCCAGCATTTT. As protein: CASSLRGSNQPQHF.

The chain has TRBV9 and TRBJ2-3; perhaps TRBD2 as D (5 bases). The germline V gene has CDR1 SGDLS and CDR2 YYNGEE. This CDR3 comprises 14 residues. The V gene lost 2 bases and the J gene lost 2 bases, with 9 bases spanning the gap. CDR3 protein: CASSVRGNTDTQYF. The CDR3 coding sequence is TGTGCCAGCAGCGTCCGGGGAAACACAGATACGCAGTATTTT. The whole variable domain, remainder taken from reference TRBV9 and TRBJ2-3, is DSGVTQTPKHLITATGQRVTLRCSPRSGDLSVYWYQQSLDQGLQFLIQYYNGEERAKGNILERFSAQQFPDLHSELNLSSLELGDSALYFCASSVRGNTDTQYFGPGTRLTVL.

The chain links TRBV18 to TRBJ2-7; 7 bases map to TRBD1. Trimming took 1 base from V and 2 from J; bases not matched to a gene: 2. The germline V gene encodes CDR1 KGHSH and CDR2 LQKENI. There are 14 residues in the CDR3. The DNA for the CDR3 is TGTGCCAGCTCACCACAGGGGGCAACCTACGAGCAGTACTTC. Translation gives CASSPQGATYEQYF.

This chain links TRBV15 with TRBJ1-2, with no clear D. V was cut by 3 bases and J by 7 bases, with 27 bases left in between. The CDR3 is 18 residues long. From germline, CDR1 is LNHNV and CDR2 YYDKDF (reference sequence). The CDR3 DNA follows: TGTGCCACCAGCAGCCTCCATACCGGGTCGGGAGGGTCTATTGGCTACACCTTC. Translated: CATSSLHTGSGGSIGYTF.

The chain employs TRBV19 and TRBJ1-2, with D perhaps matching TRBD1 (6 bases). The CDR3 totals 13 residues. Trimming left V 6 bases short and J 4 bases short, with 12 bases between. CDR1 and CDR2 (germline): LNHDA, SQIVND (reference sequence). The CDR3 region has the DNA TGTGCCAGTAGGTCACAGGGTGCCTATGGCTACACCTTC. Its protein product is CASRSQGAYGYTF.

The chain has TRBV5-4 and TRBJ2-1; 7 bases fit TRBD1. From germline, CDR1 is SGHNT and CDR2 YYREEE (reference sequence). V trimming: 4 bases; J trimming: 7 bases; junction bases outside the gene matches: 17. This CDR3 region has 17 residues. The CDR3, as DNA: TGTGCCAGCAGCCAAAGGACAGGCCGGGGTAGACTGAATGAGCAGTTCTTC. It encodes CASSQRTGRGRLNEQFF.

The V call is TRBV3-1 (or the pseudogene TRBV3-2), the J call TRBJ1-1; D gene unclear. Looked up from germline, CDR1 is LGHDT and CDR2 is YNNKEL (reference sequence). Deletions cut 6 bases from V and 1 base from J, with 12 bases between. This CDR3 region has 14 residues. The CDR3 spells CASRAWQTNTEAFF. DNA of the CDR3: TGTGCCAGCAGGGCCTGGCAAACGAACACTGAAGCTTTCTTT.

The CDR3 protein is CATRPTGGYGYTF. CDR3 coding DNA: TGTGCCACACGACCGACAGGGGGGTATGGCTACACCTTC. The chain employs TRBV6-5 and TRBJ1-2, with 9 bases that match TRBD1. This CDR3 spans 13 amino acids. CDR1 and CDR2 from the germline V gene are MNHEY and SVGAGI. With 10 bases clipped from V and 5 bases from J, the junction kept 8 bases outside the gene matches.

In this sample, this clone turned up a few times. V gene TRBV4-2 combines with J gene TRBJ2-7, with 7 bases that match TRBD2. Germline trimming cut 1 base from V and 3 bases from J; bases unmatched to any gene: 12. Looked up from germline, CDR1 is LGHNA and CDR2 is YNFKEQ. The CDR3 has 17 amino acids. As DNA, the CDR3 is TGTGCCAGCAGCCAAGGGGGGGGTCCTAAAGCTGGCTACGAGCAGTACTTC. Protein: CASSQGGGPKAGYEQYF.

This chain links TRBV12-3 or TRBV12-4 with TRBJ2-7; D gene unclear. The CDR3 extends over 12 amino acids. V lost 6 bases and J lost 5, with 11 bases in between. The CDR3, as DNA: TGTGCCAGCAGCCGACTCAGCCACGAGCAGTACTTC. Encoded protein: CASSRLSHEQYF.

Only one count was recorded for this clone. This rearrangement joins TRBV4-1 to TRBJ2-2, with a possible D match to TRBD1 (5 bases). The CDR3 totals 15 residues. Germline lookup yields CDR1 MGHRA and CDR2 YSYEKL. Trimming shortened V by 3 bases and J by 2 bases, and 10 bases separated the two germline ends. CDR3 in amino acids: CASSQGPPNTGELFF. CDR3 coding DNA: TGCGCCAGCAGCCAGGGGCCGCCAAACACCGGGGAGCTGTTTTTT.